Listed below are T cell receptor beta chains from one sample, sequenced in a study of T cells in Graves' hyperthyroidism and ophthalmopathy. TCRdb used MiXCR to reprocess the multiplex PCR reads, holding one entry per CDR3 protein. The sample consists of about 420,000 distinct CDR3 sequences, about a sixth of them appearing once. The sequencing input was blood. The receptors come from a woman under 30 with Graves' hyperthyroidism. Both conserved end residues are part of each CDR3.

j_call v_call cdr3_aa
TRBJ2-1 TRBV12-3/TRBV12-4 CASSRAGTAYNEQFF
TRBJ2-7 TRBV20-1 CSARLLGSIYEQYF
TRBJ1-2 TRBV18 CASSQGGPDYGYTF
TRBJ1-1 TRBV25-1 CASSVTGVTEAFF
TRBJ2-7 TRBV20-1 CSGTGPHNPYEQYF
TRBJ2-7 TRBV27 CASSWKNPYYEQYF
TRBJ2-5 TRBV7-9 CASSFGTSTEETQYF
TRBJ2-2 TRBV7-2 CASSSRWGGGVSSTGELFF
TRBJ2-5 TRBV20-1 CSADELGRRETQYF
TRBJ2-3 TRBV7-2 CASSLRTSGGGWDTQYF
TRBJ1-1 TRBV25-1 CASSAGPVEAFF
TRBJ2-1 TRBV10-1 CASSERFKTEQFF
TRBJ1-1 TRBV18 CASSSFKGPGTEAFF
TRBJ2-1 TRBV4-1 CASSQDGGASSEQFF
TRBJ2-5 TRBV11-2 CASRLGGREGVLGTQYF
TRBJ2-1 TRBV10-3 CAINRQGPANEQFF
TRBJ1-5 TRBV7-9 CASSLDGYNQPQHF
TRBJ1-5 TRBV6-2/TRBV6-3 CASSSLPGAVNQPQHF
TRBJ2-1 TRBV5-1 CASSFIGGLSEQFF
TRBJ2-7 TRBV3-1 CASSQIPWGGPYEQYF
TRBJ1-5 TRBV7-9 CASSLVGTGPQHF
TRBJ1-2 TRBV3-1 CASSQAGNYGYTF
TRBJ1-6 TRBV3-2 CASRTVNSPLHF
TRBJ2-3 TRBV7-2 CASSLGTSGTPGTDTQYF
TRBJ1-1 TRBV6-2/TRBV6-3 CASSPDNTEAFF
TRBJ1-5 TRBV6-1 CASSEVYRNQPQHF
TRBJ2-2 TRBV5-1 CASSFGTRGTGELFF